Ten or more counts support the clone carrying this TCR beta chain. This entry is derived from a study of T-cell memory formation after mild COVID-19. Each CDR3 protein is one row after TCRdb ran MiXCR on the 5' RACE reads. This table has about 400,000 distinct CDR3 sequences, about 22% appearing once. Unmatched junction bases numbered 12, after V lost 8 bases and J lost 6 bases. This CDR3 has 15 amino acids. The germline CDR1 and CDR2 sequences are MNHEY and SVGEGT. Specimen: PBMCs or a T cell subset sorted from them (not recorded which). The chain combines TRBV6-2 or TRBV6-3 with TRBJ2-2; 7 nucleotides align to TRBD1. This clonotype originated in an adult woman who had mild COVID-19 (a few samples of this study predate the infection). Cell type and time point are not known. The CDR3 nucleotides are TGTGCCAGCGTCCCCGGGACAGTCGAAGCCGGGGAGCTGTTTTTT. Translated, it gives CASVPGTVEAGELFF.